This entry features one TCR beta chain sequence. The antigen it recognizes is unknown. Base qualities are missing; no much larger clone stands one base away. The protocol used for the library was RT-PCR. Sequencing relied on a NextSeq 550. Starting from the raw public reads, TCRdb applied fastp trimming at Q25, assembled clones with MiXCR and retained in-frame beta chains. Under each unique CDR3 protein, matching rows form one entry showing the most common genes and DNA. Here the sample has approximately 99,000 distinct CDR3 sequences; around 35% occur a single time. Around 25% of the sample rests with the top ten. The sample comes from a study of patients and donors after allogeneic stem cell transplantation (TCRdb year 2020). CDR1 and CDR2, looked up from the germline V gene (reference sequence), are DFQATT and SNEGSKA. Trimming removed 1 base from V and 4 bases from J; the gene matches leave 1 base unexplained. The CDR3 has 14 amino acids, counting the end cysteine and phenylalanine. Only the CDR3 DNA is retained, 42 bases long and in frame from the first base.

The sequence was obtained from a human donor who was either an allogeneic HSCT recipient or a stem cell or donor lymphocyte infusion donor (not recorded which). It is not recorded whose cells these are; they may come from a transplant donor. The rearrangement combines TRBV20-1 with TRBJ1-5; 10 nucleotides in the junction match TRBD1. Source material: blood, either unsorted or a sorted T cell fraction (not recorded which). The CDR3 amino acid sequence is: CSARAGQGNQPQHF. The DNA sequence reads TGCAGTGCTAGAGCGGGACAGGGGAATCAGCCCCAGCATTTT.